A single count supports the clone carrying this TCR beta chain. No antigen is known for it. The sample belongs to a study of OX40 agonist ivuxolimab in advanced cancers. The overall study: Of mixed ages from 23 to 79 and averaging about 60 years, the group was approximately 80% male. Checkpoint inhibitors had been given previously to 35% to 50% of patients.

People who had autoimmune disease history or systemic immunosuppression were excluded. The assay was immunoSEQ multiplex PCR, and TCRdb's table has in-frame clones only and misses some. Of about 60,000 clones in the sample, roughly 86% were seen once. Study-level points and caveats: Dosing at 0.1 to 3.0 mg/kg was accompanied by clonal expansion of CD4+ and CD8+ blood T cells by week 6.

The material was CD4+ or CD8+ T cells sorted from blood, obtained in a trial of the OX40 agonist ivuxolimab. This clonotype originated in an adult with an advanced solid tumor such as melanoma, head and neck, liver or kidney cancer.

The CDR3 sequence is CASSSGTGRETQYF. CDR3 nucleotides: TGTGCCAGCTCATCCGGGACAGGGCGAGAGACCCAGTACTTC. The V call is TRBV18, the J call TRBJ2-5, with 9 bases matching TRBD1. The CDR3 length is 14 residues. V was pared by 5 bases and J by 4 bases, with 5 bases of the junction left unmatched. CDR1 KGHSH and CDR2 LQKENI come from the germline V gene. The full variable domain, in which reference TRBV18 and TRBJ2-5 provide the parts outside the CDR3, is NAGVMQNPRHLVRRRGQEARLRCSPMKGHSHVYWYRQLPEEGLKFMVYLQKENIIDESGMPKERFSAEFPKEGPSILRIQQVVRGDSAAYFCASSSGTGRETQYFGPGTRLLVL.